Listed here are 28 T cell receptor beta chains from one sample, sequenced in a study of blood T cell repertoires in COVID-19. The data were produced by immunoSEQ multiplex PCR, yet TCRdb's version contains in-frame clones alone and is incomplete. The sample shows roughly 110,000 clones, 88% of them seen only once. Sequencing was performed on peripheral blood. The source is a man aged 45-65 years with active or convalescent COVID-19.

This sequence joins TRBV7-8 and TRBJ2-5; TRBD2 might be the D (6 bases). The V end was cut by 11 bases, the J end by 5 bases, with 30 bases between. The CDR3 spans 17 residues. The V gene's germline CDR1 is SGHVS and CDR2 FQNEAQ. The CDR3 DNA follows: TGTGCCGGACAACGGGCAACGTCGGGGGAGAATAGGGAGACCCAGTACTTC. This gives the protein CAGQRATSGENRETQYF.

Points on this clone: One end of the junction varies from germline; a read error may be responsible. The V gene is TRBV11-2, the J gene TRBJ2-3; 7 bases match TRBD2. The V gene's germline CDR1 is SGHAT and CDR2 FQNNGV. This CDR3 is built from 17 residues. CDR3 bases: TGTGCCAGCACCTTAAATCCCCCAGCGGGATCCGTAGATACGCAGTATTTT. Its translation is CASTLNPPAGSVDTQYF.

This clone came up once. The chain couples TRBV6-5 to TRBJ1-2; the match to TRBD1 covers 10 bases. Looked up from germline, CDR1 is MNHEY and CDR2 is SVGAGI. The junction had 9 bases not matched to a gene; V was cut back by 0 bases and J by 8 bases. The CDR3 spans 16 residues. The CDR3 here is CASSYSRTGGLTGYTF. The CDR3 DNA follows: TGTGCCAGCAGTTACTCCAGGACAGGGGGGTTGACGGGCTACACCTTC.

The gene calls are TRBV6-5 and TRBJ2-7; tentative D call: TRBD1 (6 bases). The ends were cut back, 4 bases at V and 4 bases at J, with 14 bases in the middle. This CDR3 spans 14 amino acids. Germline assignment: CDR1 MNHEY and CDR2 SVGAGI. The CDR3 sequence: CASSLQGFQYEQYF. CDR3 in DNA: TGTGCCAGCAGTTTACAGGGATTTCAGTACGAGCAGTACTTC.

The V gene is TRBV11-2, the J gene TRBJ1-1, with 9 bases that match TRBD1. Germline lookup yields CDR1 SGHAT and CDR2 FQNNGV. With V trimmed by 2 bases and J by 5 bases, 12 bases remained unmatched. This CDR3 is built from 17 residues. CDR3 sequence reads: CASSLHHPGQGITEAFF. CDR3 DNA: TGTGCCAGCAGCTTACACCATCCGGGACAGGGTATTACTGAAGCTTTCTTT.

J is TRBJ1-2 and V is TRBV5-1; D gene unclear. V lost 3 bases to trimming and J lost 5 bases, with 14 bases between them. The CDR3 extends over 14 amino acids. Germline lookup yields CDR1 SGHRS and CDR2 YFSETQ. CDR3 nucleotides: TGCGCCAGCAGCTCGGGAGTTCCTAGTTATGGCTACACCTTC. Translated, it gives CASSSGVPSYGYTF. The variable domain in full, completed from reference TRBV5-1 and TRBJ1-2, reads KAGVTQTPRYLIKTRGQQVTLSCSPISGHRSVSWYQQTPGQGLQFLFEYFSETQRNKGNFPGRFSGRQFSNSRSEMNVSTLELGDSALYLCASSSGVPSYGYTFGSGTRLTVV.

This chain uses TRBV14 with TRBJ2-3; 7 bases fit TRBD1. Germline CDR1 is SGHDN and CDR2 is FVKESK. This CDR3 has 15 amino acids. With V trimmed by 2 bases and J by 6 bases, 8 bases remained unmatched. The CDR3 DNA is TGTGCCAGCAGCCAACTACAGGGGCATCACGATACGCAGTATTTT. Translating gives CASSQLQGHHDTQYF.

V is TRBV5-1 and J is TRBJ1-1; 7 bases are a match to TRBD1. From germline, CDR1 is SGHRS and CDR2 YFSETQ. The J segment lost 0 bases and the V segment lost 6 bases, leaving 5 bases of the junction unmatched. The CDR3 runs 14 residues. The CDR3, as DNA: TGCGCCAGCACCTGGACAGGATTGAACACTGAAGCTTTCTTT. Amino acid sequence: CASTWTGLNTEAFF.

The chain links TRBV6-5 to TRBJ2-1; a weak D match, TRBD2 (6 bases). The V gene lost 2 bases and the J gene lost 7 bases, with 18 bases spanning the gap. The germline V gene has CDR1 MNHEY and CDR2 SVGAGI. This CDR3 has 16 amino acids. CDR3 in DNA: TGTGCCAGCAGTTACCCCTACGGAGGCGGGAAAAATGAGCAGTTCTTC. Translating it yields CASSYPYGGGKNEQFF.

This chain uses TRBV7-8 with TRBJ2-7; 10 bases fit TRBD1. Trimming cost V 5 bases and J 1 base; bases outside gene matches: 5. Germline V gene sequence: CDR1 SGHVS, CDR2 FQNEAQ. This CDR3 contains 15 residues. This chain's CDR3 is CASSMRTGGSYEQYF. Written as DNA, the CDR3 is TGTGCCAGCAGCATGCGGACAGGGGGTTCCTACGAGCAGTACTTC.

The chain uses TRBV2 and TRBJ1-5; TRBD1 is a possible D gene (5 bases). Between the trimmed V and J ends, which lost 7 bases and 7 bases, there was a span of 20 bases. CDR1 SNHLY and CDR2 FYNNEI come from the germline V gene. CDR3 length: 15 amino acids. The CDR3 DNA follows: TGTGCCAGCAAGTTCGGTCCGGGGGAGGGCCAGCCCCAGCATTTT. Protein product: CASKFGPGEGQPQHF.

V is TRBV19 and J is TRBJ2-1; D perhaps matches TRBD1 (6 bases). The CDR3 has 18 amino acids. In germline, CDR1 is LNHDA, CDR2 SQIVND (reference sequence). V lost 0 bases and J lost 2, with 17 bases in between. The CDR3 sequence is CASSIDVGTPKPYNEQFF. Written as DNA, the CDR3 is TGTGCCAGTAGTATAGATGTCGGGACACCAAAACCCTACAATGAGCAGTTCTTC. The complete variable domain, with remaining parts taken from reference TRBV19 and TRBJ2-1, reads DGGITQSPKYLFRKEGQNVTLSCEQNLNHDAMYWYRQDPGQGLRLIYYSQIVNDFQKGDIAEGYSVSREKKESFPLTVTSAQKNPTAFYLCASSIDVGTPKPYNEQFFGPGTRLTVL.

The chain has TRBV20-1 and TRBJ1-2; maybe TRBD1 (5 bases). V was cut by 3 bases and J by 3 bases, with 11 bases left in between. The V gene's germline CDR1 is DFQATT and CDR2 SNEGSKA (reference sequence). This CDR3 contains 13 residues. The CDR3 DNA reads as TGCAGTGCTAGTACCGGAGGGGACTATGGCTACACCTTC. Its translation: CSASTGGDYGYTF.

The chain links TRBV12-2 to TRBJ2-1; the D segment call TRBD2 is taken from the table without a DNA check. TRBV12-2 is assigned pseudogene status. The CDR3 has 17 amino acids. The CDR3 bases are TGTGCAAGTCGCTTGCGATCCGGGACTAGCGGGAGCTATGAGCAGTTCTTC. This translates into CASRLRSGTSGSYEQFF.

CDR3 in DNA: TGTGCCAGCAGCGTAGCGGGGAACAGTGATAATTCACCCCTCCACTTT. It encodes CASSVAGNSDNSPLHF. The chain joins TRBV9 to TRBJ1-6; unclear D gene. The CDR3 length is 16 residues. Germline CDR1 reads SGDLS; CDR2 reads YYNGEE. The V and J ends lost 0 bases and 5 bases respectively, with 12 bases between them.

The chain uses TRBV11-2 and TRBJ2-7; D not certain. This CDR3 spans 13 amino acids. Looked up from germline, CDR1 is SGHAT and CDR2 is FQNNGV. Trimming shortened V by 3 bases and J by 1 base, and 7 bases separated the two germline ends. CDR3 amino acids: CASSLAPSYEQYF. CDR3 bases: TGTGCCAGCAGCTTGGCACCTTCCTACGAGCAGTACTTC.

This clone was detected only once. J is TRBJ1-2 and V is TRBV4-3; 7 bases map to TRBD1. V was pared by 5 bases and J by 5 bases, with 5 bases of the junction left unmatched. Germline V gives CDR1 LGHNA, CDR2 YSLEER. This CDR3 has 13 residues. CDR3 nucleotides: TGCGCCAGCAGCTCGCGACAGGGATATGGCTACACCTTC. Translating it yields CASSSRQGYGYTF.

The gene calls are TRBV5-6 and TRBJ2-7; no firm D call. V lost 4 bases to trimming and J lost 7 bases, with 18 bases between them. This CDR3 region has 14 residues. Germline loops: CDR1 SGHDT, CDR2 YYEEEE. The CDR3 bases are TGTGCCAGCAGCCTCTTATTCCCCGCACAAGAGCAGTACTTC. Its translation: CASSLLFPAQEQYF. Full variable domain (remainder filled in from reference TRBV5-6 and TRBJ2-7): DAGVTQSPTHLIKTRGQQVTLRCSPKSGHDTVSWYQQALGQGPQFIFQYYEEEERQRGNFPDRFSGHQFPNYSSELNVNALLLGDSALYLCASSLLFPAQEQYFGPGTRLTVT.

The CDR3 DNA is TGTGCCAGCTCCAAACAAGACAGGGTGGGCGAGCAGTACTTC. It encodes CASSKQDRVGEQYF. The V call is TRBV18, the J call TRBJ2-7; TRBD1 matches at 7 bases. Germline CDR1 is KGHSH and CDR2 is LQKENI. The CDR3 is 14 residues long. V lost 6 bases, J lost 6 bases, and 11 bases stayed unmatched.

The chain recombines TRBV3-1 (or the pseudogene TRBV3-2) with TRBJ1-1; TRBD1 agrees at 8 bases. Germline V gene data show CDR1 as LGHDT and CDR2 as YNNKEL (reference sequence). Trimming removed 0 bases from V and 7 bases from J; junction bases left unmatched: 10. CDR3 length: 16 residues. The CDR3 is CASSQDGPGGIFEAFF. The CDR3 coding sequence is TGTGCCAGCAGCCAAGACGGTCCAGGGGGCATTTTTGAAGCTTTCTTT.

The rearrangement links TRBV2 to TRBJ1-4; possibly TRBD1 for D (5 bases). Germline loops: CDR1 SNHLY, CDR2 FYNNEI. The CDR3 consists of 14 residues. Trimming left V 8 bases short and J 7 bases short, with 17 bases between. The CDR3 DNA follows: TGTGCCAGCGGTAATATGCAGGGTATTGAAAAACTGTTTTTT. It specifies CASGNMQGIEKLFF. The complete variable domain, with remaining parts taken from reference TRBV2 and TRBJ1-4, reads EPEVTQTPSHQVTQMGQEVILRCVPISNHLYFYWYRQILGQKVEFLVSFYNNEISEKSEIFDDQFSVERPDGSNFTLKIRSTKLEDSAMYFCASGNMQGIEKLFFGSGTQLSVL.

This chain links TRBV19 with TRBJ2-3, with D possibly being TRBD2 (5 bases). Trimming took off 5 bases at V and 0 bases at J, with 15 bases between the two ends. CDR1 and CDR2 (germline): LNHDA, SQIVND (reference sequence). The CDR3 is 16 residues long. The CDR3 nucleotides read TGTGCCAGTAGTCCTCCCGGGGTTGGAAGCACAGATACGCAGTATTTT. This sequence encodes CASSPPGVGSTDTQYF.

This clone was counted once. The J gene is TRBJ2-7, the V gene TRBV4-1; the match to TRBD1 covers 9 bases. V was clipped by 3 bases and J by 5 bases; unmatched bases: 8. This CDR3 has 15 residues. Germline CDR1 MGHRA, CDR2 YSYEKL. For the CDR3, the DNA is TGCGCCAGCAGCCATGGGGACAGGGATATAGACGAGCAGTACTTC. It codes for CASSHGDRDIDEQYF.

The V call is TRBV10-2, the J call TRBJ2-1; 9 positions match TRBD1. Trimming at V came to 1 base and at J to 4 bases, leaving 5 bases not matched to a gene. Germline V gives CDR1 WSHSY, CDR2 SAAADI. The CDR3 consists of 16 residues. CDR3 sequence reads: CASSEWTGVGYNEQFF. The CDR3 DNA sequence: TGCGCCAGCAGTGAGTGGACAGGGGTCGGTTACAATGAGCAGTTCTTC.

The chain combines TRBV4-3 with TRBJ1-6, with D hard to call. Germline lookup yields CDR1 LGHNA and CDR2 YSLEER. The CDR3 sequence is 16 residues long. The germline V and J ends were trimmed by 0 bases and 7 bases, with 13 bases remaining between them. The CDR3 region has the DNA TGCGCCAGCAGCCAAGATCGAGCGGCAGCCAATTCACCCCTCCACTTT. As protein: CASSQDRAAANSPLHF.

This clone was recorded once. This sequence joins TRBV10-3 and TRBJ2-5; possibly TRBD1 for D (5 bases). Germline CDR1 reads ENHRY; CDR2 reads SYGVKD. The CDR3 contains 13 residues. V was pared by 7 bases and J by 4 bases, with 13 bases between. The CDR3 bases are TGTGCCATCACAAAGGGGTCGGGAGAGACCCAGTACTTC. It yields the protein CAITKGSGETQYF.

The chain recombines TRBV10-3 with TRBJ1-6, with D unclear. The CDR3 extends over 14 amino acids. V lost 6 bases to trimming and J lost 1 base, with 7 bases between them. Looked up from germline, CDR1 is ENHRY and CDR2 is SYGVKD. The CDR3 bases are TGTGCCATCAGAATGGAGTCCTATAATTCACCCCTCCACTTT. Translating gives CAIRMESYNSPLHF.

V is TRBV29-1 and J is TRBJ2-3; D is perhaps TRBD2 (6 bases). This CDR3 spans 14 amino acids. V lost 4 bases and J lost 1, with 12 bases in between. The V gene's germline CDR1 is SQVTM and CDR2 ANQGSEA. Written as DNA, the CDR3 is TGCAGCGTTGGCCAAGGCGGGGGCACAGATACGCAGTATTTT. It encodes CSVGQGGGTDTQYF.